The sequence of this TCR beta chain was determined in a study of early T cells in non-severe SARS-CoV-2 infection (dated by TCRdb to about 2021). For the wider study: Bulk RNA from unsorted whole blood was used for TCR sequencing, so alpha and beta chains could not be paired. Points the paper makes about the study in general: VDJdb matching was skewed toward anti-spike CD8 responses and likely underestimated virus-specific expansions, missing private and CD4 specificities.

This clonotype has a count of ten or more. Its recognized antigen is unknown. It has no much larger one-base neighbor in the sample; base qualities were not kept. The study was a case-control design nested within a healthcare worker cohort in London, UK, with weekly nasopharyngeal swab PCR tests and blood sampling. Between 23 and 31 March 2020, the week of the UK lockdown, healthcare workers were enrolled and then followed up weekly for as long as 16 weeks. The CDR3 contains 16 residues, cysteine and phenylalanine counted. CDR3 DNA is the only sequence kept; it has 48 bases, read in frame from the first base. V was cut back by 4 bases and J by 8 bases, leaving a gap of 18 bases between them. CDR1 is given as MDHEN and CDR2 as SYDVKM, both from the germline V gene. Library method: 5' RACE. TCRdb lists the instrument as NextSeq 500. The TCR library protocol attached unique molecular identifiers to individual cDNA molecules to correct for sequencing error and PCR bias. Both TCR alpha and beta chains were sequenced, and tight co-correlation was observed between alpha and beta sequence abundances in each sample. The authors' analysis ran thus. Decombinator V4 was used to annotate the V gene, J gene and CDR3 of the TCR sequences. TCRs were defined as expanded if a significant change between any two time points was detected under a Poisson model with p below 0.0001. TCR abundances were normalised to the total number of TCRs sequenced per sample and were expressed as counts per million. TRAV1-2 paired with TRAJ12, TRAJ20 or TRAJ33 defined MAIT TCRs, while TRAV10 paired with TRAJ18 defined iNKT TCRs. VDJdb, accessed 1 November 2021, was searched for CMV, EBV and SARS-CoV-2 annotated TCRs, with TCRs annotated for multiple antigens excluded. TCRdb trimmed the raw reads at Q25, called clones with MiXCR and kept productive beta chains. Rows with a matching CDR3 protein are joined into one entry that keeps the most common DNA and genes. The V and J calls, along with clone size, are taken from TCRdb and not from the paper's own processing. The sample has around 55,000 distinct CDR3 sequences on record, approximately 13% of them singletons. Over 3% of the sample is held by the ten biggest clonotypes.

Sequencing used whole blood. The chain couples TRBV28 to TRBJ1-6; TRBD1 might be the D gene, on 6 matching bases. This clonotype was sampled from an adult who was a healthcare worker with PCR-confirmed SARS-CoV-2 infection or an uninfected control (not recorded which). The CDR3 amino acid sequence is: CASSSTKTGTYSPLHF. DNA sequence: TGTGCCAGCAGTTCCACAAAAACAGGGACGTATTCACCCCTCCACTTT.